This entry lists 27 T cell receptor beta chains sequenced from one sample in a study of hypomethylating agent response in myelodysplastic syndrome. Sequenced by immunoSEQ multiplex PCR; TCRdb stores in-frame clones only, minus some. Of under 5,500 clones listed, roughly four fifths are singletons. The sample consisted of bone marrow, taken before or after starting hypomethylating agent treatment for myelodysplastic syndrome (not recorded which). These receptors came from a human donor with myelodysplastic syndrome.

This clone was detected only once. V usage is TRBV5-1 and J usage is TRBJ2-3; D may be TRBD1 (5 bases). The CDR3 contains 17 residues. V gave up 0 bases and J gave up 6 bases, with 20 bases separating them. Germline CDR1 reads SGHRS; CDR2 reads YFSETQ. The DNA for the CDR3 is TGCGCCAGCAGCTTGGAGTCGGACACTGGACGTGGGGATACGCAGTATTTT. Translating it yields CASSLESDTGRGDTQYF.

The chain joins TRBV25-1 to TRBJ1-2; 8 bases align to TRBD1. V shed 0 bases, J shed 4 bases, and the junction held 4 bases outside the gene matches. The CDR3 length is 15 residues. Germline CDR1 MGHDK, CDR2 SYGVNS. The CDR3 here is CASSEYQGAGYGYTF. The CDR3 DNA reads as TGTGCCAGCAGTGAATACCAGGGGGCGGGCTATGGCTACACCTTC.

V is TRBV29-1 and J is TRBJ2-2; tentatively, D is TRBD1 or TRBD2 (5 bases each). The CDR3 length is 11 residues. Germline CDR1 reads SQVTM; CDR2 reads ANQGSEA. The germline V and J ends were trimmed by 7 bases and 5 bases, with 8 bases remaining between them. CDR3: CSGGGTGELFF. The CDR3 nucleotides are TGCAGCGGTGGGGGTACCGGGGAGCTGTTTTTT.

This chain uses TRBV2 with TRBJ1-5, with D unclear. CDR3 length: 13 amino acids. The germline V gene encodes CDR1 SNHLY and CDR2 FYNNEI. V was shortened by 4 bases and J by 3 bases, with 7 bases between the two germline ends. The CDR3 nucleotides are TGTGCCAGCAGTGGTGGGCCCAATCAGCCCCAGCATTTT. This encodes CASSGGPNQPQHF. Looking up the rest from reference TRBV2 and TRBJ1-5 gives the full variable domain: EPEVTQTPSHQVTQMGQEVILRCVPISNHLYFYWYRQILGQKVEFLVSFYNNEISEKSEIFDDQFSVERPDGSNFTLKIRSTKLEDSAMYFCASSGGPNQPQHFGDGTRLSIL.

The rearrangement joins TRBV2 to TRBJ1-1; D is uncertain. This CDR3 is 13 amino acids long. V lost 5 bases and J lost 4, with 11 bases in between. Germline-derived CDR1 and CDR2 are SNHLY and FYNNEI. The CDR3 DNA follows: TGTGCCAGCAGTCAGGTCTTCTCCACTGAAGCTTTCTTT. Translation gives CASSQVFSTEAFF.

The gene calls are TRBV9 and TRBJ2-5; D uncertain. The CDR3 loop spans 13 amino acids. The V gene's germline CDR1 is SGDLS and CDR2 YYNGEE. The germline V and J ends were trimmed by 0 bases and 5 bases, with 8 bases remaining between them. The CDR3 DNA sequence: TGTGCCAGCAGCGTAGGTTCGGCGGAGACCCAGTACTTC. Translating it yields CASSVGSAETQYF.

The chain combines TRBV29-1 with TRBJ1-3; no clear D. Trimming removed 4 bases from V and 9 bases from J, with 10 bases in between. CDR3 size: 11 residues. Looked up from germline, CDR1 is SQVTM and CDR2 is ANQGSEA. The CDR3 spells CSVGGIGTIYF. The CDR3 DNA sequence: TGCAGCGTTGGTGGGATTGGCACCATATATTTT.

V is TRBV19 and J is TRBJ2-7, with 7 bases lining up with TRBD2. J was trimmed by 6 bases and V by 8 bases; bases with no gene match: 7. The CDR3 extends over 12 amino acids. Germline CDR1 and CDR2: LNHDA and SQIVND (reference sequence). The CDR3, as DNA: TGTGCCAGTCGCGGGGGAGTAGGCGAGCAGTACTTC. Translation: CASRGGVGEQYF.

This clone has only a few counts. The chain has TRBV7-6 and TRBJ1-1, with 7 bases matching TRBD1. The CDR3 sequence is 13 residues long. Germline trimming cut 8 bases from V and 2 bases from J; bases unmatched to any gene: 5. From germline, CDR1 is SGHVS and CDR2 FNYEAQ. This chain's CDR3 is CASSGTENTEAFF. The DNA of the CDR3 is TGTGCCAGCTCCGGGACAGAAAACACTGAAGCTTTCTTT.

This clone occurred a few times. V is TRBV7-5 and J is TRBJ1-1. TRBV7-5 is a pseudogene locus. This CDR3 is 14 amino acids long. The CDR3 here is CVRRRPSTCREAFF. The CDR3, as DNA: TGTGTCAGAAGACGACCGTCTACCTGCCGAGAAGCTTTCTTT.

This clone is a singleton in its sample. This chain uses TRBV7-2 with TRBJ1-3; D gene unclear. CDR1 and CDR2 from the germline V gene are SGHTA and FQGNSA. CDR3 length: 15 amino acids. The ends were cut back, 1 base at V and 3 bases at J, with 10 bases in the middle. The CDR3 spells CASSLDGRLGNTIYF. In DNA, the CDR3 is TGTGCCAGCAGCTTAGATGGCAGGCTTGGAAACACCATATATTTT.

The V and J genes are TRBV5-6 and TRBJ1-5; D remains ambiguous. The CDR3 loop spans 15 amino acids. The germline CDR1 and CDR2 sequences are SGHDT and YYEEEE. The ends were cut back, 5 bases at V and 3 bases at J, with 15 bases in the middle. CDR3 protein: CASSALGRDNQPQHF. CDR3 bases: TGTGCCAGCAGTGCTCTTGGGAGGGACAATCAGCCCCAGCATTTT.

The gene calls are TRBV7-9 and TRBJ1-5, with a tentative D call TRBD1 (6 bases). V lost 4 bases and J 5 bases, leaving 15 bases between the germline ends. Germline V gene lookup returns CDR1 SEHNR and CDR2 FQNEAQ (reference sequence). This CDR3 spans 15 amino acids. CDR3 region: CASSSIEGGDQPQHF. The CDR3 bases are TGTGCCAGCAGCTCGATAGAAGGGGGAGATCAGCCCCAGCATTTT.

The J gene is TRBJ2-7, the V gene TRBV4-1, with D uncertain. V lost 4 bases, J lost 5 bases, and 21 bases lay in between. Germline CDR1 is MGHRA and CDR2 is YSYEKL. The CDR3 loop spans 16 amino acids. CDR3 sequence: CASSPRSGSRTDEQYF. The DNA for the CDR3 is TGCGCCAGCAGCCCCCGCTCGGGCTCACGTACGGACGAGCAGTACTTC.

The chain links TRBV6-5 to TRBJ1-4, with D perhaps TRBD1 (5 bases). The CDR3 loop spans 14 amino acids. Trimming took off 6 bases at V and 5 bases at J, with 13 bases between the two ends. In germline, CDR1 is MNHEY, CDR2 SVGAGI. The CDR3 is CASSRGRRNEKLFF. The DNA of the CDR3 is TGTGCCAGCAGCCGGGGACGCCGAAATGAAAAACTGTTTTTT.

The chain employs TRBV6-1 and TRBJ1-5; D unclear. Trimming took off 6 bases at V and 3 bases at J, with 9 bases between the two ends. Germline assignment: CDR1 MNHNS and CDR2 SASEGT. This CDR3 has 13 amino acids. In DNA, the CDR3 is TGTGCCAGCAGGGGCCCAAACAATCAGCCCCAGCATTTT. This gives the protein CASRGPNNQPQHF.

The rearrangement joins TRBV7-2 to TRBJ2-7; D may be TRBD2 (5 bases). Germline values: CDR1 SGHTA, CDR2 FQGNSA. This CDR3 has 11 residues. Trimming took 8 bases from V and 7 from J, leaving 12 bases between them. For the CDR3, the DNA is TGTGCCAGCGACCTAGGAGGAGAGCAGTACTTC. Amino acid sequence: CASDLGGEQYF.

Comments on this clone: Germline is not matched at one junction end, which may reflect a read error. The J gene is TRBJ1-6, the V gene TRBV7-8, with a tentative D call TRBD1 (5 bases). The CDR3 length is 13 residues. Germline CDR1 reads SGHVS; CDR2 reads FQNEAQ. The CDR3 spells CASSLETDSLLHF. The CDR3 DNA is TGTGCCAGCAGCTTAGAGACAGACTCACTCCTCCACTTT.

The genes are TRBV28 and TRBJ1-5; D call uncertain. Trimming stripped 4 bases from V and 9 bases from J, with 7 bases between. The CDR3 consists of 11 residues. Germline V lookup: CDR1 MDHEN, CDR2 SYDVKM. In nucleotides, the CDR3 is TGTGCCAGCAGTTATGGGTGGCCCCAGCATTTT. This encodes CASSYGWPQHF.

The chain has TRBV5-1 and TRBJ1-1; TRBD1 might be the D (6 bases). The germline V and J ends were trimmed by 0 bases and 5 bases, with 8 bases remaining between them. Germline V gene data show CDR1 as SGHRS and CDR2 as YFSETQ. This CDR3 contains 13 residues. The CDR3 reads CASSLERGTEAFF. The CDR3, as DNA: TGCGCCAGCAGCTTGGAGAGGGGGACTGAAGCTTTCTTT.

The chain joins TRBV4-1 to TRBJ2-7; D might be TRBD1 (6 bases). The V gene lost 2 bases and the J gene lost 2 bases, with 13 bases spanning the gap. The germline gives CDR1 MGHRA, CDR2 YSYEKL. The CDR3 length is 15 residues. The CDR3 protein is CASSQTGTPTYEQYF. The DNA for the CDR3 is TGCGCCAGCAGCCAAACCGGGACACCAACCTACGAGCAGTACTTC.

V and J are TRBV4-1 and TRBJ2-1; 12 positions agree with TRBD2. The CDR3 has 19 amino acids. With V trimmed by 4 bases and J by 0 bases, 10 bases remained unmatched. Germline values: CDR1 MGHRA, CDR2 YSYEKL. CDR3 amino acids: CASSRKLLAGGSSYNEQFF. DNA for the CDR3: TGCGCCAGCAGCCGAAAGCTACTAGCGGGGGGTAGCTCCTACAATGAGCAGTTCTTC.

V is TRBV5-6 and J is TRBJ1-1; D remains unclear. V was pared by 2 bases and J by 6 bases, with 8 bases between. Germline CDR1 and CDR2: SGHDT and YYEEEE. CDR3 size: 12 residues. The CDR3 sequence: CASSFGVAEAFF. The DNA of the CDR3 is TGTGCCAGCAGCTTCGGTGTCGCTGAAGCTTTCTTT.

The rearrangement uses TRBV11-2 and TRBJ2-2; 8 bases match TRBD2. The CDR3 sequence is 16 residues long. Trimming removed 3 bases from V and 1 base from J; junction bases left unmatched: 4. Germline V CDR1 and CDR2: SGHAT, FQNNGV. CDR3 nucleotides: TGTGCCAGCAGCTTTCCCAGCGGGGGGAACACCGGGGAGCTGTTTTTT. It codes for CASSFPSGGNTGELFF.

This chain connects TRBV5-4 to TRBJ2-2, with D perhaps being TRBD1 or TRBD2 (5 bases each). The CDR3 loop spans 16 amino acids. V gave up 1 base and J gave up 1 base, with 11 bases separating them. The germline V gene encodes CDR1 SGHNT and CDR2 YYREEE (reference sequence). CDR3 bases: TGTGCCAGCAGCTTGTTTCGGGGCCTGAACACCGGGGAGCTGTTTTTT. Translation: CASSLFRGLNTGELFF.

As DNA, the CDR3 is TGTGCCAGCTCACCCCCTAGCCGAGGAACCTACGAGCAGTACTTC. Its protein product is CASSPPSRGTYEQYF. The V gene is TRBV18, the J gene TRBJ2-7; D might be TRBD2 (5 bases). CDR1 KGHSH and CDR2 LQKENI come from the germline V gene. The CDR3 extends over 15 amino acids. Trimming pared 3 bases from V and 2 bases from J, leaving 14 bases between.

V is TRBV6-5 and J is TRBJ2-5; 12 bases align to TRBD1. The last part of the DNA fits TRBJ2-7 better; the J call may be wrong. The CDR3 extends over 15 amino acids. Germline-derived CDR1 and CDR2 are MNHEY and SVGAGI. Written as DNA, the CDR3 is TGTGCCAGCAGGGGGACAGGGGGCAAATCCTACGAGCAGTACTTC. Translation gives CASRGTGGKSYEQYF.